The 27 T cell receptor beta chains in this list originate from one sample, sequenced in a study of cytomegalovirus exposure and HLA in healthy donors (TCRdb year 2017). Library creation used the immunoSEQ multiplex PCR assay. TCRdb's version of the immuneACCESS table is confined to in-frame rearrangements and falls short of the full clone set. An unresolved V gene accounts for under half of the shortfall where checked; the remainder is of unknown origin. This sample lists some 84,000 clones; roughly 93% were detected once. The biggest ten clones account for roughly 1.9% of the sample. Sequenced: PBMCs. Receptors originate from a man aged 25 to 40 in good health and CMV-seronegative.

V is TRBV27 and J is TRBJ1-2; D unclear. V gave up 6 bases and J gave up 3 bases, with 8 bases separating them. The CDR3 length is 12 residues. From germline, CDR1 is MNHEY and CDR2 SMNVEV (reference sequence). In DNA, the CDR3 is TGTGCCAGCAGGAAGGAGGACTATGGCTACACCTTC. Translating it yields CASRKEDYGYTF.

The J gene is TRBJ2-7, the V gene TRBV2; D remains ambiguous. The V gene's germline CDR1 is SNHLY and CDR2 FYNNEI. CDR3 length: 14 residues. V shed 2 bases and J shed 3 bases, with 11 bases lying between them. The CDR3: CASSEPTTHYEQYF. The CDR3 nucleotides read TGTGCCAGCAGTGAACCGACAACCCACTACGAGCAGTACTTC.

The gene calls are TRBV5-6 and TRBJ1-2; 8 nucleotides agree with TRBD1. Unmatched junction bases numbered 7, after V lost 2 bases and J lost 7 bases. The germline CDR1 and CDR2 sequences are SGHDT and YYEEEE. This CDR3 region has 14 residues. The CDR3 bases are TGTGCCAGCAGCTTCAAGACAGGGGTTATTGGCTACACCTTC. Translating it yields CASSFKTGVIGYTF.

The rearrangement joins TRBV10-2 to TRBJ2-7, with D perhaps matching TRBD1 (5 bases). CDR1 WSHSY and CDR2 SAAADI come from the germline V gene. Deletions cut 3 bases from V and 4 bases from J, with 19 bases between. The CDR3 runs to 16 residues. CDR3 nucleotides: TGCGCCAGCAGTGACCCAATAAGACAGACGAGTTACGAGCAGTACTTC. Its translation: CASSDPIRQTSYEQYF.

The chain has TRBV19 and TRBJ1-5, with TRBD1 identical over 8 bases. In germline, CDR1 is LNHDA, CDR2 SQIVND (reference sequence). The ends lost 4 bases at V and 8 bases at J; junction bases unmatched: 4. The CDR3 is 13 amino acids. For the CDR3, the DNA is TGTGCCAGTAGTACAGGGGGCGGAGAGCCCCAGCATTTT. Translation: CASSTGGGEPQHF.

The chain links TRBV18 to TRBJ1-1; D not certain. V was trimmed by 5 bases and J by 1 base, leaving 14 bases between them. The CDR3 is 15 residues long. Germline-derived CDR1 and CDR2 are KGHSH and LQKENI. The chain's CDR3 is CASSTGADPNTEAFF. DNA for the CDR3: TGTGCCAGCTCAACCGGAGCGGACCCGAACACTGAAGCTTTCTTT.

The table lists this clone with a count of one. V usage is TRBV5-1 and J usage is TRBJ1-5, with D perhaps TRBD1 (5 bases). The CDR3 covers 15 residues. The V gene lost 4 bases and the J gene lost 5 bases, with 16 bases spanning the gap. Germline CDR1 is SGHRS and CDR2 is YFSETQ. CDR3: CASSEQGGADQPQHF. CDR3 bases: TGCGCCAGCAGCGAACAAGGTGGGGCCGATCAGCCCCAGCATTTT. Together with reference TRBV5-1 and TRBJ1-5, the CDR3 gives the full variable domain: KAGVTQTPRYLIKTRGQQVTLSCSPISGHRSVSWYQQTPGQGLQFLFEYFSETQRNKGNFPGRFSGRQFSNSRSEMNVSTLELGDSALYLCASSEQGGADQPQHFGDGTRLSIL.

The V gene is TRBV18, the J gene TRBJ2-1; TRBD2 matches 13 bases. CDR1 KGHSH and CDR2 LQKENI come from the germline V gene. The ends lost 6 bases at V and 2 bases at J; junction bases unmatched: 7. The CDR3 is 17 residues long. The CDR3 nucleotides are TGTGCCAGCTCGCCGTTGGGACTAGCGGGACCCTACAATGAGCAGTTCTTC. Residues: CASSPLGLAGPYNEQFF. Full variable domain (missing parts from reference TRBV18 and TRBJ2-1): NAGVMQNPRHLVRRRGQEARLRCSPMKGHSHVYWYRQLPEEGLKFMVYLQKENIIDESGMPKERFSAEFPKEGPSILRIQQVVRGDSAAYFCASSPLGLAGPYNEQFFGPGTRLTVL.

V and J are TRBV18 and TRBJ2-1; D remains ambiguous. Germline CDR1 reads KGHSH; CDR2 reads LQKENI. The CDR3 sequence is 12 residues long. V lost 10 bases and J lost 6, with 13 bases in between. CDR3 amino acids: CATKFAVNEQFF. The CDR3, as DNA: TGTGCCACCAAGTTTGCGGTCAATGAGCAGTTCTTC.

This chain connects TRBV5-1 to TRBJ1-2; 11 nucleotides align to TRBD1. Trimming removed 3 bases from V and 7 bases from J; junction bases left unmatched: 5. Per the germline V gene, CDR1 is SGHRS and CDR2 is YFSETQ. The CDR3 runs to 14 residues. The CDR3, as DNA: TGCGCCAGCAGCTCAGGGACAGGGGGAGGTGGCTACACCTTC. It encodes CASSSGTGGGGYTF.

The chain is built from TRBV7-9 and TRBJ2-1, with 9 bases fitting TRBD2. Losses at the gene ends were 2 bases for V and 8 bases for J; bases not matched to a gene: 10. The CDR3 spans 16 residues. Germline lookup yields CDR1 SEHNR and CDR2 FQNEAQ (reference sequence). CDR3 DNA sequence: TGTGCCAGCAGCTTAAGCCGAAGCGGGGGGTCAGATGAGCAGTTCTTC. It translates to CASSLSRSGGSDEQFF.

This chain joins TRBV6-1 and TRBJ2-1, with a possible D match to TRBD2 (6 bases). Per germline, CDR1 MNHNS and CDR2 SASEGT. The CDR3 has 14 amino acids. Trimming took off 4 bases at V and 4 bases at J, with 11 bases between the two ends. The chain's CDR3 is CASSAAGRYNEQFF. The CDR3 nucleotides are TGTGCCAGCAGTGCGGCAGGGAGGTACAATGAGCAGTTCTTC.

This sequence joins TRBV7-2 and TRBJ2-6; D not resolved. The germline V gene encodes CDR1 SGHTA and CDR2 FQGNSA. This CDR3 comprises 15 residues. V gave up 6 bases and J gave up 1 base, with 10 bases separating them. The CDR3 loop reads CASSSQVSGANVLTF. The CDR3 bases are TGTGCCAGCAGTTCTCAGGTTTCTGGGGCCAACGTCCTGACTTTC.

The J gene is TRBJ2-2, the V gene TRBV10-3, with D perhaps TRBD2 (5 bases). V lost 10 bases to trimming and J lost 6 bases, with 24 bases between them. Germline assignment: CDR1 ENHRY and CDR2 SYGVKD. The CDR3 length is 16 residues. This CDR3 reads CATSIATTVGAGELFF. In DNA, the CDR3 is TGTGCCACGTCGATAGCGACGACGGTTGGGGCCGGGGAGCTGTTTTTT.

In regard to this clone: Other DNA sequences in the same sample also yield this CDR3. The chain combines TRBV6-5 with TRBJ1-1; 9 nucleotides line up with TRBD1. CDR1 is MNHEY and CDR2 is SVGAGI in the germline V gene. The CDR3 is 14 residues long. V shed 6 bases, J shed 1 base, and the junction held 3 bases outside the gene matches. The CDR3 sequence is CASSPGQGNTEAFF. As DNA, the CDR3 is TGTGCCAGCAGCCCGGGACAGGGGAACACTGAAGCTTTCTTT.

This rearrangement joins TRBV21-1 to TRBJ2-7; the D call TRBD2 from the table was never checked on the DNA. TRBV21-1 is assigned pseudogene status. The CDR3 spans 16 residues. The CDR3 sequence is CASAGSWRGLFDEQYF. The CDR3 bases are TGTGCCAGCGCAGGGAGCTGGCGGGGCCTATTCGACGAGCAGTACTTC.

V is TRBV28 and J is TRBJ2-1, with D possibly TRBD2 on 5 matching bases. Trimming took off 7 bases at V and 0 bases at J, with 13 bases between the two ends. Germline lookup yields CDR1 MDHEN and CDR2 SYDVKM. CDR3 size: 15 residues. The CDR3 is CASKLSESSYNEQFF. CDR3 bases: TGTGCCAGCAAACTTAGCGAATCCTCCTACAATGAGCAGTTCTTC.

This rearrangement joins TRBV5-8 to TRBJ1-5, with D maybe TRBD1 (5 bases). Trimming removed 5 bases from V and 3 bases from J, with 9 bases in between. The CDR3 has 13 amino acids. The germline V gene has CDR1 SGHTS and CDR2 YDEGEE. CDR3 sequence reads: CASSPGINQPQHF. In DNA, the CDR3 is TGTGCCAGCAGTCCAGGGATCAATCAGCCCCAGCATTTT. Combining the CDR3 with reference TRBV5-8 and TRBJ1-5 gives the whole variable domain EAGVTQSPTHLIKTRGQQATLRCSPISGHTSVYWYQQALGLGLQFLLWYDEGEERNRGNFPPRFSGRQFPNYSSELNVNALELEDSALYLCASSPGINQPQHFGDGTRLSIL.

A word on this clone: At one end the junction does not follow the germline gene, possibly because of a read error. The chain employs TRBV7-2 and TRBJ2-1; a possible D gene is TRBD2 (6 bases). CDR3 length equals 14 residues. Per germline, CDR1 SGHTA and CDR2 FQGNSA. In nucleotides, the CDR3 is TGTGCCAGCAGCTTAGGGGACTCCCACAATGAGCAGTTCTTC. This encodes CASSLGDSHNEQFF. Full variable domain (outside the CDR3, taken from reference TRBV7-2 and TRBJ2-1): GAGVSQSPSNKVTEKGKDVELRCDPISGHTALYWYRQSLGQGLEFLIYFQGNSAPDKSGLPSDRFSAERTGGSVSTLTIQRTQQEDSAVYLCASSLGDSHNEQFFGPGTRLTVL.

This chain connects TRBV5-4 to TRBJ2-7, with D tentatively TRBD1 (6 bases). CDR3 size: 13 residues. Germline values: CDR1 SGHNT, CDR2 YYREEE (reference sequence). Trimming pared 5 bases from V and 3 bases from J, leaving 12 bases between. The CDR3 DNA follows: TGTGCCAGCAGGCACACGGACAGCTACGAGCAGTACTTC. This encodes CASRHTDSYEQYF.

The chain carries TRBV5-6 and TRBJ1-1; TRBD1 might be the D (6 bases). Trimming left V 4 bases short and J 1 base short, with 11 bases between. The CDR3 is 14 residues long. Germline V gene data show CDR1 as SGHDT and CDR2 as YYEEEE. The CDR3 DNA reads as TGTGCCAGCAGCGCCGGGACAAAGAACACTGAAGCTTTCTTT. Translated: CASSAGTKNTEAFF.

This clone showed up just once. The rearrangement uses TRBV19 and TRBJ2-7; tentatively, D is TRBD1 (5 bases). V lost 2 bases, J lost 3 bases, and 8 bases lay in between. CDR3 length equals 13 residues. CDR1 LNHDA and CDR2 SQIVND come from the germline V gene (reference sequence). CDR3 nucleotide sequence: TGTGCCAGTAGTATACTTAGGGGCTACGAGCAGTACTTC. Translating gives CASSILRGYEQYF.

This chain joins TRBV5-6 and TRBJ2-5; D is possibly TRBD1 (6 bases). Germline CDR1 is SGHDT and CDR2 is YYEEEE. The CDR3 contains 19 residues. The V gene lost 2 bases and the J gene lost 5 bases, with 28 bases spanning the gap. The chain's CDR3 is CASSLSQGAGVVRLETQYF. CDR3 nucleotide sequence: TGTGCCAGCAGCTTATCCCAAGGGGCAGGGGTTGTTCGGCTCGAGACCCAGTACTTC.

The rearrangement uses TRBV5-1 and TRBJ2-3, with TRBD2 matching over 7 bases. The CDR3 loop spans 13 amino acids. The germline CDR1 and CDR2 sequences are SGHRS and YFSETQ. Trimming took 4 bases from V and 4 from J; bases not matched to a gene: 3. The CDR3: CASSPRGADTQYF. The CDR3 coding sequence is TGCGCCAGCAGCCCCCGGGGGGCAGATACGCAGTATTTT.

The rearrangement links TRBV5-8 to TRBJ2-7; a possible D gene is TRBD1 (5 bases). CDR1 is SGHTS, CDR2 YDEGEE, per germline. This CDR3 contains 13 residues. V was trimmed by 1 base and J by 6 bases, leaving 11 bases between them. CDR3 sequence: CASSLPQGGEQYF. CDR3 DNA sequence: TGTGCCAGCAGCTTGCCCCAGGGCGGCGAGCAGTACTTC.

The chain is built from TRBV19 and TRBJ1-1, with TRBD1 as a possible D gene (6 bases). Germline V gene data show CDR1 as LNHDA and CDR2 as SQIVND (reference sequence). Trimming shortened V by 4 bases and J by 1 base, and 10 bases separated the two germline ends. This CDR3 comprises 14 residues. CDR3 residues: CASSTTGRNTEAFF. As DNA, the CDR3 is TGTGCCAGTAGTACTACAGGGAGGAACACTGAAGCTTTCTTT.

On this clone itself: The same CDR3 arises from other DNA sequences in this sample as well. The rearrangement joins TRBV7-8 to TRBJ2-3, with 7 bases identical to TRBD1. Germline assignment: CDR1 SGHVS and CDR2 FQNEAQ. After removal of 3 bases from V and 0 bases from J, the junction contained 3 bases not matched to a gene. This CDR3 has 15 residues. The CDR3 DNA sequence: TGTGCCAGCAGCTTCAACAGGGGTAGCACAGATACGCAGTATTTT. Translated: CASSFNRGSTDTQYF.